The entry below describes one T cell receptor (beta chain). The CDR3 length is 16 residues. J lost 5 bases, V lost 2 bases, and 9 bases had no gene match. Germline V gene data show CDR1 as SGHDT and CDR2 as YYEEEE. These data originate in a study of T cell responses to AZD1222 COVID-19 vaccine. Clones were sequenced by immunoSEQ multiplex PCR, and TCRdb holds only the in-frame ones, with some missing. The sample shows about 140,000 clones, around 93% of them seen only once. Material: peripheral blood, obtained 28 days after the second AZD1222 dose. This sequence joins TRBV5-6 and TRBJ1-2; 10 bases fit TRBD1. This clonotype originated in an adult who received the AZD1222 COVID-19 vaccine. The CDR3 bases are TGTGCCAGCAGCTTCGTCGGGACAGGGGAGACATATGGCTACACCTTC. This sequence encodes CASSFVGTGETYGYTF.